These T cell receptor beta chains were read from a single sample in a study of blood T cell repertoires in COVID-19. Sequencing used immunoSEQ multiplex PCR; TCRdb keeps in-frame clones, though not all of them. The sample gives approximately 200,000 clones, around 90% of which show up once; around 2.3% is in the top ten. The sample comprised PBMCs or T cells enriched from blood (not recorded which). The receptors were sampled from a woman in her twenties or thirties who had recovered from COVID-19. Each CDR3 is given without its conserved first and last residue. Each record gives: J gene, V gene, CDR3 protein.

j_gene: TRBJ2-1; v_gene: TRBV14; CDR3aa: ASSPGTASYNEQF
j_gene: TRBJ1-5; v_gene: TRBV6-6; CDR3aa: ASSYGGQQNQPQH
j_gene: TRBJ1-1; v_gene: TRBV18; CDR3aa: ASSPETVNTEAF
j_gene: TRBJ2-7; v_gene: TRBV19; CDR3aa: ASSMPTSTGEAYEQY
j_gene: TRBJ1-3; v_gene: TRBV9; CDR3aa: ASNRQGVGNTIY
j_gene: TRBJ1-1; v_gene: TRBV7-9; CDR3aa: ASSLGTAMNTEAF
j_gene: TRBJ2-1; v_gene: TRBV4-3; CDR3aa: ASGGGGLKYGEQF
j_gene: TRBJ2-1; v_gene: TRBV4-2; CDR3aa: ASSQGIVSSGNNEQF
j_gene: TRBJ2-3; v_gene: TRBV7-9; CDR3aa: ASSLALRGTDTQY
j_gene: TRBJ1-5; v_gene: TRBV12-5; CDR3aa: ASGPGTGWDQPQH
j_gene: TRBJ2-3; v_gene: TRBV14; CDR3aa: ASSQDDQASYTDTQY
j_gene: TRBJ1-5; v_gene: TRBV7-8; CDR3aa: ASSWGRQPQH
j_gene: TRBJ1-6; v_gene: TRBV27; CDR3aa: ASSFTGVPYSPLH
j_gene: TRBJ1-2; v_gene: TRBV7-3; CDR3aa: ASSLRAGGFGYT
j_gene: TRBJ2-1; v_gene: TRBV3-1/TRBV3-2; CDR3aa: ASSTGPISGEQF
j_gene: TRBJ2-7; v_gene: TRBV19; CDR3aa: ASSPTGLTYEQY
j_gene: TRBJ1-1; v_gene: TRBV19; CDR3aa: ASTTTFAVNTEAF
j_gene: TRBJ2-2; v_gene: TRBV18; CDR3aa: ASSPDRAAGELF
j_gene: TRBJ2-1; v_gene: TRBV9; CDR3aa: ASSAGQTYNEQF
j_gene: TRBJ1-1; v_gene: TRBV28; CDR3aa: ASSSQGVGTTEAF
j_gene: TRBJ2-3; v_gene: TRBV9; CDR3aa: ASTEFGLAGGWGTDTQY
j_gene: TRBJ2-2; v_gene: TRBV7-9; CDR3aa: ASRIHSAAGELF
j_gene: TRBJ2-2; v_gene: TRBV3-1/TRBV3-2; CDR3aa: ASSPGTGDTGELF
j_gene: TRBJ2-1; v_gene: TRBV5-1; CDR3aa: ASSRASDNEQF
j_gene: TRBJ1-2; v_gene: TRBV27; CDR3aa: ASSLKGGNYGYT
j_gene: TRBJ2-5; v_gene: TRBV25-1; CDR3aa: ASSSGAGESQY
j_gene: TRBJ2-7; v_gene: TRBV5-1; CDR3aa: ASSFHPGQGEQY
j_gene: TRBJ2-1; v_gene: TRBV13; CDR3aa: ASSYTSGRDNNEQF
j_gene: TRBJ2-3; v_gene: TRBV4-1; CDR3aa: ASSLTGSGGDYTDTQY
j_gene: TRBJ1-2; v_gene: TRBV19; CDR3aa: ASSIRQGGYT
j_gene: TRBJ2-1; v_gene: TRBV18; CDR3aa: ASSPDRAASDEQF
j_gene: TRBJ2-1; v_gene: TRBV7-8; CDR3aa: ASSLETRGEQF
j_gene: TRBJ2-7; v_gene: TRBV5-6; CDR3aa: ASSLPRVTYEQY
j_gene: TRBJ1-1; v_gene: TRBV11-2; CDR3aa: ASSLSGQEGTEAF
j_gene: TRBJ2-5; v_gene: TRBV3-1/TRBV3-2; CDR3aa: ASSQAPSGRYQETQY
j_gene: TRBJ1-4; v_gene: TRBV7-9; CDR3aa: ASSFGLGRNEKLF
j_gene: TRBJ1-1; v_gene: TRBV5-1; CDR3aa: ASSSPDRSEAF
j_gene: TRBJ1-5; v_gene: TRBV7-9; CDR3aa: ASSAILSEPQH
j_gene: TRBJ2-7; v_gene: TRBV30; CDR3aa: AWSGGRAYEQY
j_gene: TRBJ1-3; v_gene: TRBV7-9; CDR3aa: ASSRPLTGLSGNTIY
j_gene: TRBJ2-1; v_gene: TRBV27; CDR3aa: ASSPMGLDTGVNEQF
j_gene: TRBJ2-7; v_gene: TRBV6-5; CDR3aa: ASSYSKRGVLEQY
j_gene: TRBJ2-3; v_gene: TRBV5-1; CDR3aa: ASSPDSSTDTQY
j_gene: TRBJ2-2; v_gene: TRBV18; CDR3aa: ASSPPGLVAGELF
j_gene: TRBJ2-7; v_gene: TRBV10-3; CDR3aa: AITDRVTYEQY
j_gene: TRBJ2-3; v_gene: TRBV4-3; CDR3aa: ASSHEASGRNTQY
j_gene: TRBJ1-1; v_gene: TRBV5-6; CDR3aa: ASSRDRGDTEAF
j_gene: TRBJ1-5; v_gene: TRBV19; CDR3aa: ASSIEGTEYSNQPQH
j_gene: TRBJ1-2; v_gene: TRBV7-2; CDR3aa: ASILMDRGGANYGYT
j_gene: TRBJ2-5; v_gene: TRBV18; CDR3aa: ASSPLALAGGKETQY
j_gene: TRBJ1-1; v_gene: TRBV5-1; CDR3aa: ASSLGSGLYEAF
j_gene: TRBJ2-1; v_gene: TRBV7-9; CDR3aa: ASSRGSIDEQF
j_gene: TRBJ2-1; v_gene: TRBV19; CDR3aa: ASSTYRGNEQF